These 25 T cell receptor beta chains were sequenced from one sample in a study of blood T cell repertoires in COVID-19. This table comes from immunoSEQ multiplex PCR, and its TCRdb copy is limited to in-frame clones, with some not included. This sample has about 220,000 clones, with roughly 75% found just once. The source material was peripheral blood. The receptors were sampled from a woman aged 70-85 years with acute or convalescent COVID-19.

The CDR3 loop reads CASSLVGASGLYEQYF. DNA of the CDR3: TGTGCCAGCAGCTTAGTCGGGGCTAGCGGTCTCTACGAGCAGTACTTC. The chain uses TRBV11-2 and TRBJ2-7; TRBD2 matches 7 bases. Trimming removed 1 base from V and 3 bases from J; junction bases left unmatched: 9. The CDR3 is 16 residues long. Germline V gene sequence: CDR1 SGHAT, CDR2 FQNNGV.

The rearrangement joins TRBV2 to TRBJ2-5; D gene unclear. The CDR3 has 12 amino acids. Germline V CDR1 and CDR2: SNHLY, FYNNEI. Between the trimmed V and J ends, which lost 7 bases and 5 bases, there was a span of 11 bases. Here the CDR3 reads CASIQNLETQYF. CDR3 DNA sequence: TGTGCCAGCATCCAGAACCTGGAGACCCAGTACTTC. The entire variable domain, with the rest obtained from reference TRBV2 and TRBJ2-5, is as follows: EPEVTQTPSHQVTQMGQEVILRCVPISNHLYFYWYRQILGQKVEFLVSFYNNEISEKSEIFDDQFSVERPDGSNFTLKIRSTKLEDSAMYFCASIQNLETQYFGPGTRLLVL.

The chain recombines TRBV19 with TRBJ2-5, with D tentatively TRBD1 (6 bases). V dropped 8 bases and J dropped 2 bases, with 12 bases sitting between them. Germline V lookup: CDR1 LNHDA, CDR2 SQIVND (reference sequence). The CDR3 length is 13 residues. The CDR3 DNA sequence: TGTGCCAGTCGTGCAGGACAGCAAGAGACCCAGTACTTC. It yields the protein CASRAGQQETQYF.

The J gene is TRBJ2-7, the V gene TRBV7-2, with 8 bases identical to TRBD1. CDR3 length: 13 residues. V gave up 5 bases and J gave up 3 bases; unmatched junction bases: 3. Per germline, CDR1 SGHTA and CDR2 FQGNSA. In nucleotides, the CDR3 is TGTGCCAGCAGCGAAGGGACAGGCTACGAGCAGTACTTC. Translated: CASSEGTGYEQYF.

CDR3 bases: TGTGCCAGCAGCGTAGGGAGTGGAACTAATGAAAAACTGTTTTTT. Its translation is CASSVGSGTNEKLFF. V usage is TRBV9 and J usage is TRBJ1-4; D call uncertain. The CDR3 totals 15 residues. Germline values: CDR1 SGDLS, CDR2 YYNGEE. V was cut by 0 bases and J by 1 base, with 7 bases left in between.

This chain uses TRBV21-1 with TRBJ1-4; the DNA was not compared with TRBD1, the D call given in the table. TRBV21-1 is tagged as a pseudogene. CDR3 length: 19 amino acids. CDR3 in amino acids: CASSKSFFRGGGTNEKLFF. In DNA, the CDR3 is TGTGCCAGCAGCAAGTCTTTTTTCCGAGGGGGCGGGACTAATGAAAAACTGTTTTTT.

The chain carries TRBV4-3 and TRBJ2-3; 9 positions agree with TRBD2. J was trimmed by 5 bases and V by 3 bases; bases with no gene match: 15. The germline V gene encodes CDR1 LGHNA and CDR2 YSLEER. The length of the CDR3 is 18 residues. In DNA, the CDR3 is TGCGCCAGCAGCCAGTACTATACTGGCGGGGGGGAAGAAGATACGCAGTATTTT. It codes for CASSQYYTGGGEEDTQYF.

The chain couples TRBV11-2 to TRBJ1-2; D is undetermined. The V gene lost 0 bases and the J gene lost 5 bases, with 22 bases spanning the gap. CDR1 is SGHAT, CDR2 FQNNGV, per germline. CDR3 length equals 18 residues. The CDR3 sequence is CASSLDRRNSVFEYGYTF. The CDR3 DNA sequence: TGTGCCAGCAGCTTAGATAGGAGGAATTCCGTCTTCGAATATGGCTACACCTTC.

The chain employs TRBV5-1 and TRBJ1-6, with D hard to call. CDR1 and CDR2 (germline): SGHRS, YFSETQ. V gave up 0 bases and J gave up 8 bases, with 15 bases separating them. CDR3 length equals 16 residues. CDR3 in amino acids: CASSLGGKARDSPLHF. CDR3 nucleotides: TGCGCCAGCAGCTTGGGAGGGAAAGCTCGAGATTCACCCCTCCACTTT. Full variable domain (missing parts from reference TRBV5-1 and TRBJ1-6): KAGVTQTPRYLIKTRGQQVTLSCSPISGHRSVSWYQQTPGQGLQFLFEYFSETQRNKGNFPGRFSGRQFSNSRSEMNVSTLELGDSALYLCASSLGGKARDSPLHFGNGTRLTVT.

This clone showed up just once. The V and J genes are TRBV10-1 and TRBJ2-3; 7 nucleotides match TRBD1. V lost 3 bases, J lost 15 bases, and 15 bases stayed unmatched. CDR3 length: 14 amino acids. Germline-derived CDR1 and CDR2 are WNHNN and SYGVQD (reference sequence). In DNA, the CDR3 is TGCGCCAGCAGTGATCAAGCCCGGGCCGACAGGGAATATTTT. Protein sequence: CASSDQARADREYF.

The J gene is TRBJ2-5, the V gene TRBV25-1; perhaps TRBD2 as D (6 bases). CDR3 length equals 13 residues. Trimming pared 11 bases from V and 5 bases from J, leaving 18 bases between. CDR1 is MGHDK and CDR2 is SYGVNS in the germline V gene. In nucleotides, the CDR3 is TGTGCCTCCAATGGAGGGAAATCGGAGACCCAGTACTTC. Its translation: CASNGGKSETQYF.

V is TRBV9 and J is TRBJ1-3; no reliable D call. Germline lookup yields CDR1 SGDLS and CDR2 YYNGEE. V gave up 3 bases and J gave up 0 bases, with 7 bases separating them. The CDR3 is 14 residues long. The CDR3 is CASSDHSSGNTIYF. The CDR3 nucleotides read TGTGCCAGCAGCGACCACAGCTCTGGAAACACCATATATTTT.

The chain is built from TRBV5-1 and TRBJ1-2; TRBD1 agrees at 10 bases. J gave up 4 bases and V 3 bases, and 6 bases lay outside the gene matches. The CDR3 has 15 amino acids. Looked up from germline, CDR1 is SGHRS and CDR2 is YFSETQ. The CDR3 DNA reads TGCGCCAGCAGCTCAAGGACAGGGGGTGGCTATGGCTACACCTTC. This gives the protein CASSSRTGGGYGYTF.

CDR3 nucleotide sequence: TGCAGCGTTGATCGCCTACAGGGGAGAGGAAACTATGGCTACACCTTC. As protein: CSVDRLQGRGNYGYTF. V is TRBV29-1 and J is TRBJ1-2, with 7 bases aligning to TRBD1. CDR1 SQVTM and CDR2 ANQGSEA come from the germline V gene. Trimming cost V 3 bases and J 2 bases; bases outside gene matches: 12. The CDR3 covers 16 residues.

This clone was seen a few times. CDR3 protein: CASSRVRGAQAFF. The CDR3 region has the DNA TGTGCCAGCAGCCGAGTGCGGGGAGCTCAGGCTTTCTTT. The chain recombines TRBV14 with TRBJ1-1; D call uncertain. The CDR3 length is 13 residues. V dropped 4 bases and J dropped 11 bases, with 17 bases sitting between them. Germline V gene sequence: CDR1 SGHDN, CDR2 FVKESK.

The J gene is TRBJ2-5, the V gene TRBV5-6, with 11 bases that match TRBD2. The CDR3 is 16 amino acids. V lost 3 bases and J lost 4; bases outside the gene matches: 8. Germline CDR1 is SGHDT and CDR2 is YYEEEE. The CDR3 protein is CASSSYSGGAAETQYF. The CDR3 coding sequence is TGTGCCAGCAGCTCCTATAGCGGGGGGGCCGCAGAGACCCAGTACTTC.

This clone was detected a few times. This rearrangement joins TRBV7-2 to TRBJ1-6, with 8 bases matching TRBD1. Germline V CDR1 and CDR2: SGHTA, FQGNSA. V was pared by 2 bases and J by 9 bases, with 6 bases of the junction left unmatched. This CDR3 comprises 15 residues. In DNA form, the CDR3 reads TGTGCCAGCAGCTTACAGGGGGCGGCGAGTTCACCCCTCCACTTT. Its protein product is CASSLQGAASSPLHF.

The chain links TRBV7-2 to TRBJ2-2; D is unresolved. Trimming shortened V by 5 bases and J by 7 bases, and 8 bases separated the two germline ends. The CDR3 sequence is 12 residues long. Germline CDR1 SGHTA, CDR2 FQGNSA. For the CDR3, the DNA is TGTGCCAGCAGCGTAACTAACGGGGAGCTGTTTTTT. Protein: CASSVTNGELFF.

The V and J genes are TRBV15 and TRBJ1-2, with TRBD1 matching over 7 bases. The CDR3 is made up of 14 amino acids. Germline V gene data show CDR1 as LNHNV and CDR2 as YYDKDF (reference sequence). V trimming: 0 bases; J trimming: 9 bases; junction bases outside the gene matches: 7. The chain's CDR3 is CATSRDRSGGRYTF. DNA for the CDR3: TGTGCCACCAGCAGAGATCGATCAGGGGGGCGCTACACCTTC.

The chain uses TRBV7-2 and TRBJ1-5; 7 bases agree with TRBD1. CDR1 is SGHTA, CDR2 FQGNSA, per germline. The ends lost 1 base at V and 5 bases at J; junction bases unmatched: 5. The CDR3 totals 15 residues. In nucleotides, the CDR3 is TGTGCCAGCAGCTTAGACCGGGACAGATATCAGCCCCAGCATTTT. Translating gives CASSLDRDRYQPQHF.

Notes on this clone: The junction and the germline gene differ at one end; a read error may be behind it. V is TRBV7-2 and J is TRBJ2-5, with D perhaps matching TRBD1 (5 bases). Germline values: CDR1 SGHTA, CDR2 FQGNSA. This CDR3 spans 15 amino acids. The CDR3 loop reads CASSLAEPGQGTQYF. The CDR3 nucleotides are TGTGCCAGCAGCTTAGCGGAACCAGGGCAAGGGACCCAGTACTTC.

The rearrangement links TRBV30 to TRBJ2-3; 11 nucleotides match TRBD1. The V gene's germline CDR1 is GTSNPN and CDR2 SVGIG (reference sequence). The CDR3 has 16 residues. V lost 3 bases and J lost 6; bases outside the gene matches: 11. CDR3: CAWSDLDRGRGDTQYF. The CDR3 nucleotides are TGTGCCTGGAGCGACTTGGACAGGGGGCGCGGGGATACGCAGTATTTT.

The CDR3: CASSFLPTGNYGYTF. The CDR3 region has the DNA TGTGCCAGCAGTTTCTTACCGACAGGGAACTATGGCTACACCTTC. The rearrangement links TRBV27 to TRBJ1-2; TRBD1 aligns across 7 bases. The V and J ends lost 3 bases and 2 bases, in that order; junction bases with no gene match: 6. CDR1 is MNHEY, CDR2 SMNVEV, per germline (reference sequence). There are 15 residues in the CDR3.

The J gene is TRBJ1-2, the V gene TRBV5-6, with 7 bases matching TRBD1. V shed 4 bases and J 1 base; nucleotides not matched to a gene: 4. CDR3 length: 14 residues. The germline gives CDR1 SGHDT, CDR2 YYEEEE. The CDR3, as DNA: TGTGCCAGCAGCCTGACAGGGATTAACTATGGCTACACCTTC. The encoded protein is CASSLTGINYGYTF.

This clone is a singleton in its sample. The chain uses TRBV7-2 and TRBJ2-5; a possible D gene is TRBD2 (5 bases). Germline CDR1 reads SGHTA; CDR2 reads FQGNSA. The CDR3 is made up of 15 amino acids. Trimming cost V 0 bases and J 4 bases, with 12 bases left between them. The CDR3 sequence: CASSLAGSAGETQYF. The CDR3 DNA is TGTGCCAGCAGCTTAGCGGGGTCTGCGGGAGAGACCCAGTACTTC.